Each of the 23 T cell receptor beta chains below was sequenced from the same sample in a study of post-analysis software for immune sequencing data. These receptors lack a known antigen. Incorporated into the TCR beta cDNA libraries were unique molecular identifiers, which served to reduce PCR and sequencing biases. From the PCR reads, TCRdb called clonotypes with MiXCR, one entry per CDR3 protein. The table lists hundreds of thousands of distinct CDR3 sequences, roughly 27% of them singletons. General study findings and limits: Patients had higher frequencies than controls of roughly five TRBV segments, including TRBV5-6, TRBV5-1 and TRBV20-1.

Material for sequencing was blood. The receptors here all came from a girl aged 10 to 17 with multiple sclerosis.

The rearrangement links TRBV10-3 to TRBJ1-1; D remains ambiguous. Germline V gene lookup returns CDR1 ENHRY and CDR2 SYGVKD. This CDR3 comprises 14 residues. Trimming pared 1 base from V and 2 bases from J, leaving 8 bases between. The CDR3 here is CAISEFGSNTEAFF. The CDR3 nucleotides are TGTGCCATCAGTGAGTTTGGGAGTAACACTGAAGCTTTCTTT.

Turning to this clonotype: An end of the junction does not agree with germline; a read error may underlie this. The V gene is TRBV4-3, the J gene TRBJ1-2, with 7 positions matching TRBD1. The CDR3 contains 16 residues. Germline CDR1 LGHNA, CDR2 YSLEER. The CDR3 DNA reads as TGCGCCAGCAGCCCCCGGGGGACAGACCATAACTATGACTACACCTTC. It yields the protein CASSPRGTDHNYDYTF.

DNA of the CDR3: TGTGCCAGCAGCCACGGGGCAGGGCGATCGGGCTATGGCTACACCTTC. As protein: CASSHGAGRSGYGYTF. This chain links TRBV3-1 with TRBJ1-2, with D possibly matching TRBD1 (5 bases). Trimming shortened V by 3 bases and J by 4 bases, and 18 bases separated the two germline ends. The V gene's germline CDR1 is LGHDT and CDR2 YNNKEL (reference sequence). The CDR3 length is 16 residues.

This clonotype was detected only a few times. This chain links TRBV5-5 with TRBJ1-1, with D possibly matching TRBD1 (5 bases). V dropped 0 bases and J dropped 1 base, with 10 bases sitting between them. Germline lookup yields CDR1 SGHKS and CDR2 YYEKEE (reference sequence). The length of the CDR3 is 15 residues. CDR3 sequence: CASSLVGATNTEAFF. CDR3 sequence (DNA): TGTGCCAGCAGCTTGGTTGGGGCGACGAACACTGAAGCTTTCTTT.

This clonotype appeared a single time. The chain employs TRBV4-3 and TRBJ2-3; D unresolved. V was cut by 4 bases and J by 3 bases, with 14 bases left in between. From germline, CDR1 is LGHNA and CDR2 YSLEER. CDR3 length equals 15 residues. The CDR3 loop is CASSRDDRSTDTQYF. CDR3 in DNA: TGCGCCAGCAGCCGAGATGATAGGAGTACAGATACGCAGTATTTT.

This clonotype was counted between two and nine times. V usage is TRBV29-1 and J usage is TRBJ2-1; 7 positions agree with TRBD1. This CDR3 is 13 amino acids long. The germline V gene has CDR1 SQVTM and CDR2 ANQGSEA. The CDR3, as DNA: TGCACCTCACAGGGGACCCCCTACAATGAGCAGTTCTTC. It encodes CTSQGTPYNEQFF.

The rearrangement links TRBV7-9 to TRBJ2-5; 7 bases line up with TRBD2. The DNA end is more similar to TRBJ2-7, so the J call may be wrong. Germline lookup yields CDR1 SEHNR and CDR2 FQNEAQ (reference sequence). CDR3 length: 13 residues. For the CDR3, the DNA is TGTGCCAGCAGCCAGAGTACTAGCGACGAGCAGTACTTC. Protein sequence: CASSQSTSDEQYF.

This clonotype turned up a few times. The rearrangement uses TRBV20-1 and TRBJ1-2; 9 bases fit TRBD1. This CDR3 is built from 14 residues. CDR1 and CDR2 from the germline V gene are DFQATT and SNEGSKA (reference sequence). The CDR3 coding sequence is TGCAGAATCAGAGGGACAGGGCCTAACTATGGCTACACCTTC. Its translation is CRIRGTGPNYGYTF.

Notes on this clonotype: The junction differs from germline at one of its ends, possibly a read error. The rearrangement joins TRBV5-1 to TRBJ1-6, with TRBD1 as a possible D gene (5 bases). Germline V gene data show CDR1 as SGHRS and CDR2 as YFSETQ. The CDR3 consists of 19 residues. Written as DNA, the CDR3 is TGCGCCGGCAGCTTAGGTAGGGGAATGGGGAGCTCCTATAATTCACCCCTCCACTTT. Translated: CAGSLGRGMGSSYNSPLHF.

The CDR3 DNA sequence: TGTGCCAGCAGTCCACTAGCGGGAGGGGGCACAGATACGCAGTATTTT. It specifies CASSPLAGGGTDTQYF. J is TRBJ2-3 and V is TRBV6-5; 13 nucleotides agree with TRBD2. V trimming: 5 bases; J trimming: 1 base; junction bases outside the gene matches: 3. The CDR3 is made up of 16 amino acids. Germline-derived CDR1 and CDR2 are MNHEY and SVGAGI.

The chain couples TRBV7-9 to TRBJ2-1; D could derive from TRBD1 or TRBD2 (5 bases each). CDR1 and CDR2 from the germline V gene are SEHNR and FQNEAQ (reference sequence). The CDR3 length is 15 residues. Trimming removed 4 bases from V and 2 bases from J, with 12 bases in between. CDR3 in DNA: TGTGCCAGCAGCTCCGGGGACGGAGCCTACAATGAGCAGTTCTTC. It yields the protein CASSSGDGAYNEQFF.

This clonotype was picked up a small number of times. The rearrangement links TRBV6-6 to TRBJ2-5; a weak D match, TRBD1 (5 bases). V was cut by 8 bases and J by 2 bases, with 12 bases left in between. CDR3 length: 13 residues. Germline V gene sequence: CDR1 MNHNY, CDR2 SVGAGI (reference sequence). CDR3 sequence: CASLQGTQETQYF. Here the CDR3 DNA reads TGTGCCAGCCTTCAGGGTACACAAGAGACCCAGTACTTC.

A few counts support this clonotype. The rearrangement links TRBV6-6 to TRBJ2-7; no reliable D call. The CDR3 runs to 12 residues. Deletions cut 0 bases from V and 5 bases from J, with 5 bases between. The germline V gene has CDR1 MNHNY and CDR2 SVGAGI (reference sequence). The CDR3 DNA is TGTGCCAGCAGTTACTCGAGTGACGAGCAGTACTTC. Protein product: CASSYSSDEQYF.

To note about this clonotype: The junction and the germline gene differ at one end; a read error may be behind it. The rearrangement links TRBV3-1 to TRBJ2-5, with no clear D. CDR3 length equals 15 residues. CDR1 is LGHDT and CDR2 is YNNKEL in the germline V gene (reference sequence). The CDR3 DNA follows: TGTGCCGGCAGCCAAGGTCGGGTGGATCAGGAGACCCAGTACTTC. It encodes CAGSQGRVDQETQYF.

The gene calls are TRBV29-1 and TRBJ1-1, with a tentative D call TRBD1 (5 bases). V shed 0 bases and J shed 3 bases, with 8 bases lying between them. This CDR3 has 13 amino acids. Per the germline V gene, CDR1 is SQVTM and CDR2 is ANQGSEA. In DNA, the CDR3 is TGCAGCGTTGAAGATCCCAGGGACACTGAAGCTTTCTTT. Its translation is CSVEDPRDTEAFF.

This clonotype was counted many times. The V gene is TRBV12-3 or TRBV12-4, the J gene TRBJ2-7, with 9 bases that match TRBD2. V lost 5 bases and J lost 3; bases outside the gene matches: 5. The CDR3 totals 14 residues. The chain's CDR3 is CASSPSGAHYEQYF. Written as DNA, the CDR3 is TGTGCCAGCAGTCCTAGCGGGGCCCACTACGAGCAGTACTTC.

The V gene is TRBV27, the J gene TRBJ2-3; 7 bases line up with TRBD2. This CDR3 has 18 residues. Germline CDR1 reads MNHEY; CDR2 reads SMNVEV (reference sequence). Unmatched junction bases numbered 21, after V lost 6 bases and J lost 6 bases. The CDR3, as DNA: TGTGCCAGCAGCCCTCCCCCCCACGCGGGAGACCCCGGTGATACGCAGTATTTT. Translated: CASSPPPHAGDPGDTQYF.

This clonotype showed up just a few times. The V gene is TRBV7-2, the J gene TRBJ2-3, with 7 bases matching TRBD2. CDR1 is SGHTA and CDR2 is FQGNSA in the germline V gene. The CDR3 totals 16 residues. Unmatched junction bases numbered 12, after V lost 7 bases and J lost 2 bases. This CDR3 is CASTRRERGPTDTQYF. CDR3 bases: TGTGCCAGCACCAGGCGGGAGCGGGGACCCACAGATACGCAGTATTTT. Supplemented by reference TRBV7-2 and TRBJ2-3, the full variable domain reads GAGVSQSPSNKVTEKGKDVELRCDPISGHTALYWYRQSLGQGLEFLIYFQGNSAPDKSGLPSDRFSAERTGGSVSTLTIQRTQQEDSAVYLCASTRRERGPTDTQYFGPGTRLTVL.

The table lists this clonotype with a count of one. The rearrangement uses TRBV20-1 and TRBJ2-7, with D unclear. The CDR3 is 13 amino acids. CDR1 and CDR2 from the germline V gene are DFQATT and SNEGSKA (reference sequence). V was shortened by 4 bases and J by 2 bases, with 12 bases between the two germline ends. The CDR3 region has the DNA TGCAGTGCTACCCTACCATATGCCTACGAGCAGTACTTC. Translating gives CSATLPYAYEQYF.

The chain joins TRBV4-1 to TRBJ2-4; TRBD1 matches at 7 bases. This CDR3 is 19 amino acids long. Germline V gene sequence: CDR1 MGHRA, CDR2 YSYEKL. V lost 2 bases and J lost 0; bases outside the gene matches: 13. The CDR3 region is CASSQPLRGPSLAKNIQYF. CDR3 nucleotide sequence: TGCGCCAGCAGCCAACCATTAAGGGGGCCGAGCTTAGCCAAAAACATTCAGTACTTC.

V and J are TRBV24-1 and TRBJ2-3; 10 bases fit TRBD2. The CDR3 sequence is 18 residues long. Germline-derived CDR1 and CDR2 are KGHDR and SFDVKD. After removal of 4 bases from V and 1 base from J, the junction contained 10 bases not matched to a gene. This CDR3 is CATSDPRGGLAGTDTQYF. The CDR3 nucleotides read TGTGCCACCAGTGACCCCCGCGGCGGACTAGCGGGCACAGATACGCAGTATTTT.

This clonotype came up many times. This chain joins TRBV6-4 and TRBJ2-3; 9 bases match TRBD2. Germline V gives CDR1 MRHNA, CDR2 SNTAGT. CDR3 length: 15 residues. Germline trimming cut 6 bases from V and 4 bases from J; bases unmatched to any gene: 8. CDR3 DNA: TGTGCCAGCAGCGTACTTAGCGGGAGCGCAGATACGCAGTATTTT. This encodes CASSVLSGSADTQYF.

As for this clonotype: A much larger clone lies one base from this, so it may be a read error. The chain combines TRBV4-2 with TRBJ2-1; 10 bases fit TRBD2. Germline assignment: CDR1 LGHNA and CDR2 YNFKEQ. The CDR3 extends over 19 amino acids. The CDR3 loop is CAGSQEANFGLAAADEQFF. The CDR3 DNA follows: TGTGCCGGCAGCCAAGAGGCCAACTTCGGACTAGCGGCGGCCGATGAGCAGTTCTTC.